This T cell receptor beta chain was sequenced in a study of vaccination and CD4 T cells after COVID-19. Overall study: The convalescents comprised six males and four females, two of them Hispanic. Overlapping spike peptides of SARS-CoV-2, HCoV-NL63, HCoV-OC43 and HCoV-229E were used, and cells were stimulated with them.

Scientists ran DNA taken from cultured CD4+ T cells through the Oncomine TCR Beta short-read assay for sequencing. TCRdb used MiXCR to reprocess the PCR reads, holding one entry per CDR3 protein. Of 9,500 to 11,000 distinct CDR3 sequences in the sample, roughly 65% are singletons; the top ten hold 12%. Treatment defined: roughly ten-day PBMC culture with coronavirus spike peptide pools or control peptides (ViraFEST assay). Alongside about 9.1 IU/ml IL-2 and about 9.1 ug/ml peptide pools, PBMCs were cultured at a few million per well. This clonotype showed up just once. What it binds is unknown. CDR3 length equals 14 residues. V lost 3 bases to trimming and J lost 2 bases; unmatched junction nucleotides: 5. From germline, CDR1 is DFQATT and CDR2 SNEGSKA (reference sequence). Study-level points and caveats: Reactive clone data from convalescent patients indicated a median of about 88% appearing only post-vaccination.

The sequence derives from a human donor who had recovered from COVID-19. The sample was CD4+ T cells from blood, cultured in vitro. The chain combines TRBV20-1 with TRBJ2-3; TRBD2 aligns across 7 bases. The CDR3 nucleotides read TGCAGTGCTAGTACCCTAGCGGACACAGATACGCAGTATTTT. Amino acid sequence: CSASTLADTDTQYF.